This T cell receptor beta chain was profiled in a study of T cell responses to AZD1222 COVID-19 vaccine (dated by TCRdb to the early 2020s). In terms of the full investigation: AZD1222 recipients whose second dose came at about 4 weeks and those whose second dose came at about 12 weeks were combined into one group, since spike-specific TCR depth and breadth did not differ between the two schedules. Enrollment into the trials was organized by age into subgroups of 18-55, 56-69 and 70-plus years, and those subgroups contained roughly 150, 30 and 60 TCR-sequenced participants, respectively. A total of 233 trial participants underwent TCR sequencing, of whom some 210 received two doses of AZD1222 and about 25 received two doses of the MenACWY control vaccine. General conclusions and limits of the study: Reportedly, close to half of the unique spike-specific TCRs recognized epitopes lying outside the regions that are mutated in the B.1.351 and B.1.1.7 variants. Only six AZD1222 recipients were SARS-CoV-2 seropositive at baseline, limiting conclusions about previously exposed vaccinees. Participants were mostly white British, with more females than males. The authors suggested clonal diversity may have been underestimated. The 56-69-year group was small, and its depth increase did not reach significance, likely because of low power. Because no samples from the day 14 peak response were available, repertoires could be characterized only after the peak T cell response. After two AZD1222 doses, spike-specific TCR breadth and depth were significantly higher than at day 0 and than in MenACWY recipients. CD4 TCRs associated with the vaccine covered the entire spike protein, and the dominant responses were in regions 160-218 and 743-854.

V sheds 0 bases and J sheds 6 bases, leaving 9 bases between their ends. From its cysteine to its phenylalanine, the CDR3 spans 13 amino acids. Just CDR3 DNA is preserved here, 39 bases in frame from base 1. Looking up the germline V gene yields CDR1 MNHEY and CDR2 SVGAGI. The time point label, read with the paper, signifies: baseline before first vaccination. The vaccinee samples were drawn from two UK trials, COV001 and COV002, one of which was a single-blind randomized controlled phase 2/3 trial testing AZD1222 (ChAdOx1 nCoV-19) in healthy adults. Trial participant PBMC samples were collected at day 0 and day 28 after the second dose for TCRbeta chain sequencing. The CDR3 regions of human TCRbeta chains were analyzed by immunosequencing. As for how the authors treated the data: Repertoire TCRs were matched against a reference library of SARS-CoV-2-specific TCRs generated with the MIRA antigen-specificity platform. Breadth meant the fraction of unique TCRs that were SARS-CoV-2-associated, whereas depth meant the fraction of total T cells that were SARS-CoV-2-associated. Using the MIRA data, every spike-specific TCR was mapped to the spike region that the TCR reacted to and assigned to either a CD4 or a CD8 class. Log10-transformed breadth and depth values were compared by one-way ANOVA with Sidak's multiple comparisons tests. TCRdb retrieved this table from immuneACCESS and kept in-frame rearrangements only. Not all clones are present; in checked studies, unresolved V genes account for under half, and no reason is known for the remainder. The DNA was the basis for D and trimming; V, J and clone size are from that table. The sample includes under 200,000 clones, with approximately 90% observed a single time. Clones ranked in the top ten supply about 4.2% of the sample.

This clone was detected once. Which antigen it targets is not known. The record has no base qualities; no much larger clone is one base away. Recombination joined TRBV6-5 with TRBJ2-7, with an unclear D gene assignment. Sequenced here: peripheral blood, sampled on day 0 of AZD1222 vaccination. The source of this sequence is an adult in good health. The CDR3: CASSYSSTSEQYF. The DNA sequence reads TGTGCCAGCAGTTACTCGAGCACGAGCGAGCAGTACTTC.